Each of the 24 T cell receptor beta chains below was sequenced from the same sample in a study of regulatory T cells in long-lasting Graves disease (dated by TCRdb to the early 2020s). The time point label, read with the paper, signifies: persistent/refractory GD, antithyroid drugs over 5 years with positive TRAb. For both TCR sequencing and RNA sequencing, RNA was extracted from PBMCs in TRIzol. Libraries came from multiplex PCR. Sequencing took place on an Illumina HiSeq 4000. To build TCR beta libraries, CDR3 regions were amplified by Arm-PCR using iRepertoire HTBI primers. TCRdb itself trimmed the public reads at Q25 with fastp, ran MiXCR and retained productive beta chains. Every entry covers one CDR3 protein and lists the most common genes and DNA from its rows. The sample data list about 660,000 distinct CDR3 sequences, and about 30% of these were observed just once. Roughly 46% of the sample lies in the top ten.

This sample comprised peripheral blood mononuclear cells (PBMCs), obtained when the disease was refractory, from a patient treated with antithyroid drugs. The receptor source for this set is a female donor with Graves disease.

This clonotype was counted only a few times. The DNA of the CDR3 is TGTGCCAGCAGCTCTCCGCGAGGAAGGAGGAACACTGAAGCTTTCTTT. It specifies CASSSPRGRRNTEAFF. The V call is TRBV7-8, the J call TRBJ1-1; D is unclear. CDR3 size: 16 residues. CDR1 and CDR2 from the germline V gene are SGHVS and FQNEAQ. V gave up 4 bases and J gave up 1 base, with 16 bases separating them.

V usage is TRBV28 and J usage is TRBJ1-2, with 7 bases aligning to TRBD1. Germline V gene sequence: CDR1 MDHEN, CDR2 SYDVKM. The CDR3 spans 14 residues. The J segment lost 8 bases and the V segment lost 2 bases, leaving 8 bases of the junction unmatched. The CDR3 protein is CASSLIAGGIGYTF. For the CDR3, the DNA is TGTGCCAGCAGTTTAATCGCAGGGGGGATCGGCTACACCTTC.

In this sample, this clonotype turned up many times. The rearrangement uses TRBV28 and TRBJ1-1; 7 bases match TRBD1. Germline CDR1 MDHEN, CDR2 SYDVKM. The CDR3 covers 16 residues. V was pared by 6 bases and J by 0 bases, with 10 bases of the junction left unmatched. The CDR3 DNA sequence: TGTGCCAGCAGACCCAGCCCCCAGGGGGTGAACACTGAAGCTTTCTTT. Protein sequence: CASRPSPQGVNTEAFF. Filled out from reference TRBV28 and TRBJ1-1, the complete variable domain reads DVKVTQSSRYLVKRTGEKVFLECVQDMDHENMFWYRQDPGLGLRLIYFSYDVKMKEKGDIPEGYSVSREKKERFSLILESASTNQTSMYLCASRPSPQGVNTEAFFGQGTRLTVV.

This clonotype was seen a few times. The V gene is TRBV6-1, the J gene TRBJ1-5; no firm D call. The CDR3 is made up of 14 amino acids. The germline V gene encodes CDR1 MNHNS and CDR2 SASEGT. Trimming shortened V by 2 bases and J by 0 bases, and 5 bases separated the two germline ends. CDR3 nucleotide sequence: TGTGCCAGCAGTGAACTGTATAGCAATCAGCCCCAGCATTTT. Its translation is CASSELYSNQPQHF.

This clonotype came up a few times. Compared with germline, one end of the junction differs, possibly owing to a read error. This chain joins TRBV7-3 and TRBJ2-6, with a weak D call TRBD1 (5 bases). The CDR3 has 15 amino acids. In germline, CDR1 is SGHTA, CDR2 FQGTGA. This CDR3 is CASSLTDSGANVLTF. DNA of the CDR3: TGCGCCAGCAGCTTGACAGACTCTGGGGCCAACGTCCTGACTTTC.

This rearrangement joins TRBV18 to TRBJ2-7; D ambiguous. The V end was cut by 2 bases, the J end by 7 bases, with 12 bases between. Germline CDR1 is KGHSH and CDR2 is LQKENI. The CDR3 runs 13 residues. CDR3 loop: CASSPEVRNEQYF. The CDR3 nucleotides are TGTGCCAGCTCACCAGAAGTCCGTAATGAGCAGTACTTC.

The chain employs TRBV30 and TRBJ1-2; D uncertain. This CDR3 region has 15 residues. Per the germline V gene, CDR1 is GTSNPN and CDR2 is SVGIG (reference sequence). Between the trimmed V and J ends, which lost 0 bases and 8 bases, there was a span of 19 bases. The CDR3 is CAWSVTIRHAGGYTF. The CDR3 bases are TGTGCCTGGAGTGTAACTATCCGACATGCGGGAGGCTACACCTTC.

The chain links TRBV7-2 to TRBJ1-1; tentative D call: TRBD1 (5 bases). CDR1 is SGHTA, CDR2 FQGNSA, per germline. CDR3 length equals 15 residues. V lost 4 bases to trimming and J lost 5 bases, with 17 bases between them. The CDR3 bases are TGTGCCAGCAGCTCCCTGGGGACCTTGGGGACTGAAGCTTTCTTT. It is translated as CASSSLGTLGTEAFF.

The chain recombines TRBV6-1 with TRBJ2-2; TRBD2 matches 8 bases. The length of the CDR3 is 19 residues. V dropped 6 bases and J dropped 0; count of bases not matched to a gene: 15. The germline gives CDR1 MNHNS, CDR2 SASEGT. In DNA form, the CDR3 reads TGTGCCAGCAGCGTTATCGATATGAGCGGGAGCGCGAACACCGGGGAGCTGTTTTTT. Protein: CASSVIDMSGSANTGELFF.

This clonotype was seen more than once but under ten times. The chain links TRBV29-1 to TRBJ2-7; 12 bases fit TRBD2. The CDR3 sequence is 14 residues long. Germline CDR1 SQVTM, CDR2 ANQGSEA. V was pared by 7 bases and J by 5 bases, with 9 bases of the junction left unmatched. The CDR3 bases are TGCAGCGGGGAGGTGTGGACTAGCGGGAACGAGCAGTACTTC. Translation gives CSGEVWTSGNEQYF.

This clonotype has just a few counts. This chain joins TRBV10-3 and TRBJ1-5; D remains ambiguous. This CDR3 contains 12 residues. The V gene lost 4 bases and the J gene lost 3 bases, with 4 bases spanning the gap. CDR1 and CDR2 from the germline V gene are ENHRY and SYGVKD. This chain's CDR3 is CAISGFNQPQHF. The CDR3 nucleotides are TGTGCCATCAGTGGCTTCAATCAGCCCCAGCATTTT.

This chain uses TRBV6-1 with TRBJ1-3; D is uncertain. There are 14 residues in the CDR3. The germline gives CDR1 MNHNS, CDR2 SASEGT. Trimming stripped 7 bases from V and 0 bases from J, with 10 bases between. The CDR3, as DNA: TGTGCCAGCATTTCACGGACCTCTGGAAACACCATATATTTT. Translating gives CASISRTSGNTIYF.

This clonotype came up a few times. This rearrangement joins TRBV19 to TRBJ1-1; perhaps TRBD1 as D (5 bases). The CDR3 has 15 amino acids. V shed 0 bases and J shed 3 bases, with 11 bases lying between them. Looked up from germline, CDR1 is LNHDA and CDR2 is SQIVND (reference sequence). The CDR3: CASSIDGARDTEAFF. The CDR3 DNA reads TGTGCCAGTAGTATAGATGGGGCGCGGGACACTGAAGCTTTCTTT.

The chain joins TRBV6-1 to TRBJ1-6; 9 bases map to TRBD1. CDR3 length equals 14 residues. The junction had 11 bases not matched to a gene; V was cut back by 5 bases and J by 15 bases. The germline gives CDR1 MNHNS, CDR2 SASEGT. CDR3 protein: CASSQGQGQIHLHF. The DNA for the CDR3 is TGTGCCAGCAGTCAGGGACAGGGACAGATACACCTCCACTTT.

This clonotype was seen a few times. The CDR3 DNA reads TGCAGTGCTGAAGCGGAGACCGCACAAGAGACCCAGTACTTC. This codes for CSAEAETAQETQYF. V usage is TRBV20-1 and J usage is TRBJ2-5; D possibly corresponds to TRBD2 (5 bases). The CDR3 has 14 residues. Germline-derived CDR1 and CDR2 are DFQATT and SNEGSKA (reference sequence). Trimming took 5 bases from V and 2 from J, leaving 15 bases between them.

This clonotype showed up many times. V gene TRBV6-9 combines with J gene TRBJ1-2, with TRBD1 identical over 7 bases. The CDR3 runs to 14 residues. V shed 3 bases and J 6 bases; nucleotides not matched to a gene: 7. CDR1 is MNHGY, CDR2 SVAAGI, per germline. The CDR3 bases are TGTGCCAGCAGTTACGGGGGACAGAACCATGGCTACACCTTC. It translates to CASSYGGQNHGYTF.

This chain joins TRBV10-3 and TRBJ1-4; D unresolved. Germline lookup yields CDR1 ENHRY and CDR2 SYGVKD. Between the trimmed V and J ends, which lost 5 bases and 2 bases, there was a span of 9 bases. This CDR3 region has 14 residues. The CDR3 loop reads CAISSGSTNEKLFF. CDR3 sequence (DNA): TGTGCCATCAGTTCGGGGTCGACTAATGAAAAACTGTTTTTT.

This CDR3 is CSATGTGYGGYTF. CDR3 bases: TGCAGTGCCACAGGGACAGGGTACGGAGGCTACACCTTC. The chain combines TRBV20-1 with TRBJ1-2, with TRBD1 identical over 9 bases. V was pared by 6 bases and J by 8 bases, with 10 bases of the junction left unmatched. The CDR3 runs 13 residues. Per germline, CDR1 DFQATT and CDR2 SNEGSKA (reference sequence).

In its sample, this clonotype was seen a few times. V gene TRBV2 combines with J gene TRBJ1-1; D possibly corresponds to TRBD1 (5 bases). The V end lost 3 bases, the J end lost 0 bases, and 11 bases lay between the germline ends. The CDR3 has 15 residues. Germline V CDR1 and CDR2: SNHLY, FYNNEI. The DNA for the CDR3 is TGTGCCAGCAGTGATAGTGGCAGGGTGAACACTGAAGCTTTCTTT. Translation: CASSDSGRVNTEAFF.

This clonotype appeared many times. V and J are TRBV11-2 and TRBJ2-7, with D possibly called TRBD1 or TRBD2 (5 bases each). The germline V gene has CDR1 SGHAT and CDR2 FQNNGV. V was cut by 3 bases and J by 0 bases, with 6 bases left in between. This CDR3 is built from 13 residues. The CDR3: CASSLGDSYEQYF. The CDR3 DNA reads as TGTGCCAGCAGCTTGGGGGACTCCTACGAGCAGTACTTC.

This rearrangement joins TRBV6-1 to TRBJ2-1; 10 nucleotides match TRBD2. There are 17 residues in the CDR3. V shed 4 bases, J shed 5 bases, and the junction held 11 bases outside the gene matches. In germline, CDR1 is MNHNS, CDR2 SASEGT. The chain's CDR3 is CASSGAQVGTSDNEQFF. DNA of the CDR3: TGTGCCAGCAGTGGAGCGCAGGTTGGGACTAGCGACAATGAGCAGTTCTTC.

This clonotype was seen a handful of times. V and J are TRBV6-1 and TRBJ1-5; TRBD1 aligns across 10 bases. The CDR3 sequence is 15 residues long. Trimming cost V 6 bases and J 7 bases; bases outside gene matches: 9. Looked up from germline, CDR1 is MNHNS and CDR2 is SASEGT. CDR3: CASSRGQGKGQPQHF. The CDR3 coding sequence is TGTGCCAGCAGCCGGGGACAGGGGAAAGGACAGCCCCAGCATTTT.

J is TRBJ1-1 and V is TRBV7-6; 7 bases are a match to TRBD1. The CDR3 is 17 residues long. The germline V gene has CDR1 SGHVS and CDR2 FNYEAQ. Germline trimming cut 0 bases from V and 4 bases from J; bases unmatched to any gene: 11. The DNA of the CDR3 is TGTGCCAGCAGCTTAGCGCCAGAAGAGACAGGGTTCACTGAAGCTTTCTTT. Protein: CASSLAPEETGFTEAFF.

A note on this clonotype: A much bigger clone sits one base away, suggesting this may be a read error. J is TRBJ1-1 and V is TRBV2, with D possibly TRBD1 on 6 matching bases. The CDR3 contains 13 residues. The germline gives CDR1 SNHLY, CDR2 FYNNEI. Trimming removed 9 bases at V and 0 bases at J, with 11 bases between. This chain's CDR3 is CARSTGMNTEAFF. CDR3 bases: TGTGCCAGGTCCACAGGGATGAACACTGAAGCTTTCTTT.